The present entry profiles one T cell receptor (beta chain) with its context. The antigen remains unidentified. A much larger clone differs by one base, so this may be a read error. This sample is drawn from a study of identical twins. Findings of the study overall: Clonotypes of the beta chain that were abundant in cord blood carried fewer insertions (memory repertoires showed none). Where beta out-of-frame sequences were concerned, excess twin sharing was weaker. Zero-insertion analyses could be partly confounded by invariant MAIT and iNKT cells.

The CDR3 has 14 residues. The germline gives CDR1 SGHDT, CDR2 YYEEEE. MiXCR, run by TCRdb on the 5' RACE reads, gives a single entry per CDR3 protein. Counted here are roughly 1,500,000 distinct CDR3 sequences, 25% to 35% occurring once; the ten biggest clones make up approximately 0.29%. The sequence came from a newborn girl in good health. The sample comprised cord blood. V gene TRBV5-6 combines with J gene TRBJ2-1; 13 bases fit TRBD2. CDR3 in amino acids: CASRTSGRYNERFF. CDR3 in DNA: TGTGCCAGCAGGACTAGCGGGAGGTACAATGAGCGGTTCTTC.